The rows below give T cell receptor beta chains drawn from one sample of a study of cytomegalovirus exposure and HLA in healthy donors. Sequencing was performed with immunoSEQ multiplex PCR; in TCRdb, only in-frame clones are kept and a portion is missing. Here the sample spans some 120,000 clones, 70% to 90% being singletons. The sample consisted of PBMCs. The receptors were sampled from a woman aged 25 to 39 in good health and CMV-seronegative. CDR3s include the opening cysteine and the closing phenylalanine or tryptophan. The D gene is left open where the match is weak. Where a row states a size, it is once, few, many or the class of an expanded clone; other rows omit it.

J gene,V gene,D gene,clone size,CDR3 protein,CDR3 DNA
TRBJ1-6,TRBV4-3,.,.,CASSHAKRDSPLHF,TGCGCCAGCAGCCACGCTAAGAGGGATTCACCCCTCCACTTT
TRBJ1-6,TRBV5-3,TRBD1,.,CARSLRKGQGPSRNSPLHF,TGTGCCAGAAGCTTGCGGAAAGGACAGGGTCCCTCGAGGAATTCACCCCTCCACTTT
TRBJ2-7,TRBV7-2,.,.,CASSLARGEQYF,TGTGCCAGCAGCTTAGCGCGGGGCGAGCAGTACTTC
TRBJ1-2,TRBV5-4,.,few,CASSLGVNGYTF,TGTGCCAGCAGCTTGGGTGTAAATGGCTACACCTTC
TRBJ1-1,TRBV5-1,.,.,CASSLAGGEAFF,TGCGCCAGCAGCTTGGCCGGGGGTGAAGCTTTCTTT
TRBJ2-7,TRBV18,.,.,CASSPPDSTYEQYF,TGTGCCAGCTCACCACCCGACAGCACCTACGAGCAGTACTTC
TRBJ1-6,TRBV18,TRBD1,.,CASRDRTNSPLHF,TGTGCCAGCCGGGACAGGACAAATTCACCCCTCCACTTT
TRBJ2-5,TRBV6-1,TRBD2,few,CASSEAAGGQETQYF,TGTGCCAGCAGTGAAGCAGCGGGGGGGCAAGAGACCCAGTACTTC
TRBJ1-2,TRBV30,.,.,CAWSQYRVNYGYTF,TGTGCCTGGAGTCAATACAGGGTAAACTATGGCTACACCTTC
TRBJ1-6,TRBV7-8,.,.,CASSSAPAGSLNSPLHF,TGTGCCAGCAGCTCAGCCCCGGCCGGGAGCTTAAATTCACCCCTCCACTTT
TRBJ2-7,TRBV7-9,.,.,CASSLSSAGVSEQYF,TGTGCCAGCAGCTTAAGTTCTGCCGGGGTTTCCGAGCAGTACTTC
TRBJ1-2,TRBV5-6,TRBD1,.,CASSFGQGENGYTF,TGTGCCAGCAGCTTCGGACAGGGGGAAAATGGCTACACCTTC
TRBJ1-5,TRBV6-5,.,.,CASRQGLNNQPQHF,TGTGCCAGCAGGCAGGGACTGAACAATCAGCCCCAGCATTTT
TRBJ1-1,TRBV6-5,.,.,CASSSTGRREAFF,TGTGCCAGCAGTTCCACCGGGAGAAGGGAAGCTTTCTTT
TRBJ1-6,TRBV23-1,.,.,CASSPPRKINSPLHF,TGCGCCAGCAGCCCGCCGAGGAAGATTAATTCACCCCTCCACTTT
TRBJ2-1,TRBV5-1,.,.,CASSLQGRTTNEQFF,TGCGCCAGCAGCTTACAGGGAAGGACAACCAATGAGCAGTTCTTC
TRBJ1-1,TRBV2,TRBD1,.,CASSERRTGGMNTEAFF,TGTGCCAGCAGTGAGAGGAGGACAGGGGGTATGAACACTGAAGCTTTCTTT
TRBJ1-5,TRBV2,TRBD1,once,CASSVDRGKGQPQHF,TGTGCCAGCAGCGTCGACAGGGGGAAAGGACAGCCCCAGCATTTT
TRBJ1-6,TRBV19,.,.,CASSGGTSTPLHF,TGTGCCAGTAGTGGGGGCACTTCGACACCCCTCCACTTT
TRBJ1-4,TRBV29-1,TRBD1,.,CSVQGASNEKLFF,TGCAGCGTCCAGGGGGCGAGTAATGAAAAACTGTTTTTT
TRBJ1-5,TRBV30,TRBD1,once,CAWSKGAAGNQPQHF,TGTGCCTGGAGTAAGGGGGCAGCGGGCAATCAGCCCCAGCATTTT
TRBJ2-5,TRBV11-2,.,.,CASSFGSMETQYF,TGTGCCAGCAGCTTCGGGTCGATGGAGACCCAGTACTTC
TRBJ1-1,TRBV29-1,.,.,CSVESRQARTEAFF,TGCAGCGTTGAATCGCGACAGGCCCGCACTGAAGCTTTCTTT
TRBJ2-7,TRBV6-1,.,.,CASSVRGYEQYF,TGTGCCAGCAGTGTTCGGGGCTACGAGCAGTACTTC